The present T cell receptor beta chain was sequenced within a study of blood T cells in healthy people across ages. Study-wide findings and caveats: Naive CD4+ cells and diversity were both higher in long-lived donors than in aged donors.

A J-beta primer mix and a sample-barcoded 5' primer were used in a second PCR of about 7 to 12 cycles. Via MiXCR, TCRdb re-called the 5' RACE reads, giving one row per CDR3 protein. Of around 1,000,000 distinct CDR3 sequences listed, around 25% are singletons. In germline, CDR1 is MNHEY, CDR2 SVGEGT. The CDR3 loop spans 16 amino acids. A few counts support this clonotype. Its antigen is unidentified. This same sample was also part of a study on T cells of mothers and their children. That work states: The yield was over 8 million TCR beta CDR3 reads from each mother and a few million from each child.

Specimen: blood. The source is a girl aged 2-15 years in good health. V usage is TRBV6-2 or TRBV6-3 and J usage is TRBJ2-7, with D possibly TRBD2 on 6 matching bases. The J call may be wrong; the DNA end is better matched by TRBJ2-5. CDR3 residues: CASSYWERLEEETQYF. The CDR3, as DNA: TGTGCCAGCAGTTACTGGGAAAGACTAGAAGAGGAGACCCAGTACTTC.